The following is a TCR beta chain sequence with its context. This clone's antigen is unknown. Per-base quality was not reported, and no clone a single base away is much larger than it. Cut back by 5 bases and 5 bases, the V and J ends lie 15 bases apart. Including cysteine and phenylalanine, the CDR3 has 14 amino acids. Just the 42-base CDR3 DNA is kept, in frame starting at base 1. The germline V gene (reference sequence) sets CDR1 to MNHNY and CDR2 to SVGAGI. Library preparation was by the immunoSEQ multiplex PCR assay. TCRdb re-hosts the immuneACCESS table, in-frame sequences only. Its copies lack some clones; in the studies checked, an unresolved V gene accounts for under half of them, and the cause for the rest is not known. This sample holds around 89,000 clones; 94% were observed only once. The top ten constitute 0.24% of the sample. The data were obtained in a study of technical replicates of blood from several donors (dated by TCRdb to between 2016 and 2019).

The sequence joins TRBV6-6 to TRBJ1-1, and the D gene may be TRBD1, 5 bases matching. The sequenced material came from T cells isolated from PBMCs. This receptor was taken from a human donor in good health. The DNA is TGTGCCAGCAGTACCAGGGTGGAGTGGACTGAAGCTTTCTTT. It translates to CASSTRVEWTEAFF.